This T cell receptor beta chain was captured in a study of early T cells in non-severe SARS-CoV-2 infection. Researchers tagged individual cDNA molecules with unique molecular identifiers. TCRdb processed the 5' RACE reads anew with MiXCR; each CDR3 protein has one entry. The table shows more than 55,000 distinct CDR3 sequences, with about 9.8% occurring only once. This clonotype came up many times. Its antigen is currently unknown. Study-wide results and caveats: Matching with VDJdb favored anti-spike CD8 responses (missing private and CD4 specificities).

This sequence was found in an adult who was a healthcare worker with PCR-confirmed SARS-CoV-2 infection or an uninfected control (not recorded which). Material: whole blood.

The CDR3 DNA reads TGTGCCAGCAGGCGGGACGACACAGATACGCAGTATTTT. This translates into CASRRDDTDTQYF. J is TRBJ2-3 and V is TRBV6-2 or TRBV6-3; a weak D match, TRBD2 (6 bases). CDR3 length: 13 amino acids. Germline lookup yields CDR1 MNHEY and CDR2 SVGEGT. Deletions cut 6 bases from V and 2 bases from J, with 9 bases between.